The 23 T cell receptor beta chains below all came from one sample that was sequenced in a study of tumor-infiltrating lymphocytes in primary liver carcinoma. Extraction of RNA together with DNA used roughly 20-32 mg of unsorted bulk tissue. Synthesis of TCR beta cDNA was carried out from approximately 0.55 ug total RNA with a constant-region primer. ARM-PCR, slightly modified, supplied the TCR beta libraries through three nested multiplex PCR rounds. Both of the initial two PCR rounds ran for about 11 cycles and employed TRBV1-TRBV30 forward primers alongside a C-beta reverse primer. TCRdb used MiXCR to reprocess the multiplex PCR reads, holding one entry per CDR3 protein. The table has 75,000 or so distinct CDR3 sequences, nearly 70% seen once. The specimen was liver tumor tissue from sampling region 4. Indicated subset: tumor region T4, right-lateral pole. The receptors were sampled from a man aged 40-50 years with primary liver carcinoma and hepatitis B virus infection.

The chain links TRBV10-3 to TRBJ2-3, with 15 bases aligning to TRBD2. There are 18 residues in the CDR3. Germline-derived CDR1 and CDR2 are ENHRY and SYGVKD. V trimming: 0 bases; J trimming: 9 bases; junction bases outside the gene matches: 10. CDR3 region: CAISESLGLAGGIDTQYF. The CDR3 DNA reads as TGTGCCATCAGTGAGTCCCTGGGACTAGCGGGAGGTATAGACACGCAGTATTTT.

On this clonotype itself: The CDR3 end shows no conserved phenylalanine or tryptophan, and so a read error is likely. The V call is TRBV29-1, the J call TRBJ2-1; possibly TRBD1 for D (5 bases). This CDR3 is 15 amino acids long. Germline loops: CDR1 SQVTM, CDR2 ANQGSEA. Written as DNA, the CDR3 is TGCAGCGTGGGGCCTCCCTCCAGCTCCTATAATGAGCAGTTCTAC. It codes for CSVGPPSSSYNEQFY.

This clonotype was counted a single time. This clone may be a read error of a much larger clone one base away. The V call is TRBV28, the J call TRBJ2-5; D not certain. Per the germline V gene, CDR1 is MDHEN and CDR2 is SYDVKM. The CDR3 sequence is 12 residues long. CDR3 protein: CASSEGGEIQYF. Written as DNA, the CDR3 is TGTGCCAGCAGCGAAGGTGGAGAGATCCAGTACTTC.

Concerning this clonotype itself: Because it lacks the conserved phenylalanine or tryptophan at the end, this CDR3 is likely a read error. V usage is TRBV29-1 and J usage is TRBJ1-2; D is ambiguous. Germline loops: CDR1 SQVTM, CDR2 ANQGSEA. This CDR3 comprises 12 residues. The V end lost 5 bases, the J end lost 6 bases, and 13 bases lay between the germline ends. CDR3 bases: TGCAGCGTTTGGATATGGGAGGATGGCTACACCTTG. The encoded protein is CSVWIWEDGYTL.

As regards this clonotype: The conserved phenylalanine or tryptophan is not found at the CDR3 terminus, so this likely reflects a read error. This chain links TRBV13 with TRBJ2-1; 7 bases align to TRBD2. The germline V gene encodes CDR1 PRHDT and CDR2 FYEKMQ (reference sequence). The CDR3 extends over 14 amino acids. The V segment lost 11 bases and the J segment 9 bases; nucleotides outside the gene matches: 16. CDR3 sequence: CACIPGLVHGEQFL. In DNA, the CDR3 is TGTGCCTGCATCCCTGGACTAGTGCATGGTGAGCAGTTCCTC.

In regard to this clonotype: An end of the junction does not agree with germline; a read error may underlie this. V gene TRBV11-2 combines with J gene TRBJ1-4; tentative D call: TRBD1 (6 bases). The CDR3 covers 14 residues. Germline CDR1 SGHAT, CDR2 FQNNGV. The DNA for the CDR3 is TGTACCAGCAGCTTAGAGGTTGGGGGCGAAAAGCTGTTTTTT. The encoded protein is CTSSLEVGGEKLFF.

In regard to this clonotype: The junction differs from germline at one of its ends, possibly a read error. V gene TRBV11-2 combines with J gene TRBJ1-1; 8 bases align to TRBD1. This CDR3 is 14 amino acids long. Germline V gene data show CDR1 as SGHAT and CDR2 as FQNNGV. CDR3 residues: CASSLQTGDTEALF. The CDR3 nucleotides are TGTGCCAGCAGTCTACAGACAGGGGACACTGAAGCTCTCTTT.

As concerns this clonotype: This clone may be a read error of a much larger clone one base away. The genes are TRBV16 and TRBJ2-7; no clear D gene. CDR1 and CDR2 (germline): KGHSY, FQNENV. The CDR3 has 13 amino acids. The V and J ends lost 4 bases and 7 bases respectively, with 14 bases between them. The DNA of the CDR3 is TGTGCCAGCAGCCGATCTCTCGTGGAGGAGCAGTACTTC. Encoded protein: CASSRSLVEEQYF.

About this clonotype itself: At one end, the junction sequence differs from germline, possibly due to a read error. The chain joins TRBV6-6 to TRBJ1-5, with TRBD1 matching 7 bases. The CDR3 loop spans 14 amino acids. Looked up from germline, CDR1 is MNHNY and CDR2 is SVGAGI (reference sequence). For the CDR3, the DNA is TGTGTCAGCAGTTACGACAGGGAAGACCAGCCCCAGCATTTT. Its protein product is CVSSYDREDQPQHF.

The rearrangement uses TRBV12-3 or TRBV12-4 and TRBJ2-1; 8 bases fit TRBD2. The V segment lost 11 bases and the J segment 6 bases; nucleotides outside the gene matches: 9. CDR3 length equals 13 residues. Here the CDR3 DNA reads TGTGCCTGTAGTCTGACTAGCGCCAATGAGCAGTTCTTC. Protein sequence: CACSLTSANEQFF.

This clonotype was seen repeatedly, ten times or more. V and J are TRBV5-4 and TRBJ2-5, with D possibly being TRBD1 (5 bases). This CDR3 is 15 amino acids long. V gave up 0 bases and J gave up 5 bases, with 14 bases separating them. The V gene's germline CDR1 is SGHNT and CDR2 YYREEE (reference sequence). CDR3 DNA sequence: TGTGCCAGCAGCTTGGCAGGGCGAGCGAAGGAGACCCAGTACTTC. The encoded protein is CASSLAGRAKETQYF. Using reference TRBV5-4 and TRBJ2-5 for the parts outside the CDR3, the full variable domain is ETGVTQSPTHLIKTRGQQVTLRCSSQSGHNTVSWYQQALGQGPQFIFQYYREEENGRGNFPPRFSGLQFPNYSSELNVNALELDDSALYLCASSLAGRAKETQYFGPGTRLLVL.

This clonotype was picked up many times. The rearrangement links TRBV5-6 to TRBJ1-4; D unresolved. CDR3 length: 17 amino acids. The germline V and J ends were trimmed by 4 bases and 6 bases, with 22 bases remaining between them. Germline CDR1 reads SGHDT; CDR2 reads YYEEEE. CDR3 loop: CASSLDERSAEDEKLFF. The CDR3 DNA reads as TGTGCCAGCAGCCTGGACGAAAGGTCGGCGGAGGATGAAAAACTGTTTTTT.

For this clonotype: Given the absence of the conserved phenylalanine or tryptophan at the CDR3 end, a read error is likely. V usage is TRBV6-5 and J usage is TRBJ2-7; TRBD1 aligns across 8 bases. This CDR3 spans 16 amino acids. Germline CDR1 and CDR2: MNHEY and SVGAGI. The DNA of the CDR3 is TGTGACAGCAGTTACTCGAGGGCGGACAGGGCTGCCGAGCAGTACTTA. This encodes CDSSYSRADRAAEQYL.

This rearrangement joins TRBV6-1 to TRBJ1-5; no reliable D call. V shed 2 bases and J shed 8 bases, with 10 bases lying between them. Per germline, CDR1 MNHNS and CDR2 SASEGT. This CDR3 has 13 amino acids. CDR3: CASSEHRYKPQHF. The CDR3 nucleotides are TGTGCCAGCAGTGAACACAGATACAAGCCCCAGCATTTT.

V gene TRBV7-8 combines with J gene TRBJ2-2; D is perhaps TRBD2 (6 bases). V was pared by 7 bases and J by 5 bases, with 20 bases between. This CDR3 contains 16 residues. Germline assignment: CDR1 SGHVS and CDR2 FQNEAQ. The CDR3 DNA reads as TGTGCCAGCAACGCCGGACTATCTCCAACAACCGGGGAGCTGTTTTTT. It codes for CASNAGLSPTTGELFF. Complete variable domain (other parts from reference TRBV7-8 and TRBJ2-2): GAGVSQSPRYKVAKRGQDVALRCDPISGHVSLFWYQQALGQGPEFLTYFQNEAQLDKSGLPSDRFFAERPEGSVSTLKIQRTQQEDSAVYLCASNAGLSPTTGELFFGEGSRLTVL.

This clonotype is medium-sized (0.01 to 0.1%) in the sample. The chain is built from TRBV11-3 and TRBJ2-7; 8 positions agree with TRBD1. CDR3 length: 15 amino acids. Trimming cost V 0 bases and J 3 bases; bases outside gene matches: 4. Germline V gene lookup returns CDR1 SGHNT and CDR2 YENEEA. The CDR3 loop is CASSLEAGGGYEQYF. DNA for the CDR3: TGTGCCAGCAGCTTAGAGGCAGGGGGCGGCTACGAGCAGTACTTC.

Worth noting for this clonotype: The germline gene is not matched at one end of the junction; a read error may be the cause. J is TRBJ2-1 and V is TRBV4-2; 8 nucleotides agree with TRBD1. Germline CDR1 is LGHNA and CDR2 is YNFKEQ. The CDR3 has 14 residues. Written as DNA, the CDR3 is TGTGCTAGCAGCGACCCGGGACAGGACAATGAGCAGTTCTTC. It translates to CASSDPGQDNEQFF.

With regard to this clonotype: The germline gene is not matched at one end of the junction; a read error may be the cause. The chain couples TRBV4-1 to TRBJ2-5; D tentatively fits TRBD1 or TRBD2 (6 bases each). Per germline, CDR1 MGHRA and CDR2 YSYEKL. The CDR3 is 14 amino acids. The CDR3 coding sequence is TGCGCTAGCAGCCAGGGGAGGTATGAAGAGACCCAGTACTTC. This codes for CASSQGRYEETQYF.

V and J are TRBV6-6 and TRBJ2-4; D is possibly TRBD2 (5 bases). Germline V gene sequence: CDR1 MNHNY, CDR2 SVGAGI (reference sequence). The CDR3 runs to 15 residues. V was clipped by 6 bases and J by 5 bases, with 17 bases between them. For the CDR3, the DNA is TGTGCCAGCAGCTACCCCAGGAGGCTGCAAAACATTCAGTACTTC. It encodes CASSYPRRLQNIQYF.

In the case of this clonotype: This CDR3 is missing its conserved last phenylalanine or tryptophan, likely due to a read error. This chain joins TRBV11-1 and TRBJ2-1; tentative D call: TRBD1 (5 bases). Per the germline V gene, CDR1 is SGHAT and CDR2 is FQDESV (reference sequence). V was cut by 5 bases and J by 7 bases, with 12 bases left in between. This CDR3 has 13 residues. CDR3 sequence reads: CASSLGRTNEQFI. The CDR3 coding sequence is TGTGCCAGCAGCCTAGGCCGGACAAATGAGCAGTTCATC.

Concerning this clonotype: Germline and junction disagree at one end, which may indicate a read error. The CDR3 here is CASGVKQGNAGELFF. DNA of the CDR3: TGTGCCAGCGGTGTAAAGCAGGGGAACGCCGGGGAGCTGTTTTTT. The chain carries TRBV5-4 and TRBJ2-2; perhaps TRBD1 as D (6 bases). Germline loops: CDR1 SGHNT, CDR2 YYREEE (reference sequence). CDR3 length: 15 residues.

This clonotype was counted between two and nine times. V usage is TRBV20-1 and J usage is TRBJ2-3, with 12 bases that match TRBD2. This CDR3 has 16 amino acids. In germline, CDR1 is DFQATT, CDR2 SNEGSKA (reference sequence). Trimming took 4 bases from V and 5 from J; bases not matched to a gene: 10. In DNA, the CDR3 is TGCAGTGCTAAGAATTCAGGGGGACTAGCGGGAGATACGCAGTATTTT. Its translation: CSAKNSGGLAGDTQYF.

This clonotype was counted a single time. The chain uses TRBV6-5 and TRBJ1-2, with a tentative D call TRBD1 (6 bases). The CDR3 spans 15 residues. Trimming stripped 0 bases from V and 8 bases from J, with 16 bases between. The germline CDR1 and CDR2 sequences are MNHEY and SVGAGI. The CDR3 is CASSYSRQVWSGYTF. Written as DNA, the CDR3 is TGTGCCAGCAGTTACTCGAGACAGGTTTGGTCAGGCTACACCTTC.